This is a list of T cell receptor beta chains from one sample in a study of T cells in Graves' hyperthyroidism and ophthalmopathy. TCRdb reprocessed the multiplex PCR reads with MiXCR, giving one entry per CDR3 protein. The data show about 620,000 distinct CDR3 sequences, under 20% seen once. Sample: blood. The receptors originated from a young woman with Graves' hyperthyroidism. Both conserved end residues are part of each CDR3. D genes are given only for firm matches. Clone sizes are given selectively: once, few, many, or a class where the clone is expanded.

TRBJ2-5 NA NA TRBV2 CASSEFRQETQYF TGTGCCAGCAGTGAGTTTCGCCAAGAGACCCAGTACTTC
TRBJ2-1 many TRBD1 TRBV12-3/TRBV12-4 CASSSGRGYNEQFF TGTGCCAGCAGTTCTGGCAGGGGGTACAATGAGCAGTTCTTC
TRBJ2-3 NA TRBD1 TRBV20-1 CSASPDRGHTDTQYF TGCAGTGCTAGTCCGGACAGGGGACACACAGATACGCAGTATTTT
TRBJ2-6 few TRBD1 TRBV4-2 CASSPLVRDSYSGANVLTF TGTGCCAGCAGCCCCTTGGTCCGGGACAGCTACTCTGGGGCCAACGTCCTGACTTTC
TRBJ2-3 few NA TRBV9 CASSVAQAGPTDTQYF TGTGCCAGCAGCGTAGCTCAGGCGGGGCCCACAGATACGCAGTATTTT
TRBJ2-6 NA NA TRBV7-2 CASTLLRAGANVLTF TGTGCCAGCACCCTGCTCCGGGCCGGGGCCAACGTCCTGACTTTC
TRBJ1-3 NA NA TRBV29-1 CSVEGRGPGNTIYF TGCAGCGTTGAAGGCCGGGGGCCTGGAAACACCATATATTTT
TRBJ2-3 NA NA TRBV4-3 CASSQDTLRDTDTQYF TGCGCCAGCAGCCAAGATACCTTAAGGGACACAGATACGCAGTATTTT
TRBJ1-1 few NA TRBV29-1 CSVTGGAANTEAFF TGCAGCGTCACCGGGGGGGCGGCGAACACTGAAGCTTTCTTT
TRBJ2-7 many TRBD2 TRBV20-1 CSARTSGSSYEQYF TGCAGTGCCAGGACTAGCGGGAGTTCCTACGAGCAGTACTTC
TRBJ2-2 many TRBD2 TRBV7-6 CASSVLRTSSPGELFF TGTGCCAGCAGCGTTCTTCGGACTAGCAGTCCCGGGGAGCTGTTTTTT
TRBJ1-1 few NA TRBV10-3 CAARLGTDNTEAFF TGTGCCGCCAGATTGGGGACTGATAACACTGAAGCTTTCTTT
TRBJ2-3 many NA TRBV18 CASSPPGTFTDTQYF TGTGCCAGCTCACCACCTGGCACGTTCACAGATACGCAGTATTTT
TRBJ2-1 many TRBD2 TRBV7-2 CASSPRLAGWDEQFF TGTGCCAGCAGCCCCCGGCTAGCGGGATGGGATGAGCAGTTCTTC
TRBJ2-7 many NA TRBV5-1 CASSLGSGNYEQYF TGCGCCAGCAGCTTGGGTTCCGGAAACTACGAGCAGTACTTC
TRBJ2-3 NA TRBD1 TRBV5-4 CASSLARGIDTQYF TGTGCCAGCAGTCTGGCCAGGGGGATAGATACGCAGTATTTT
TRBJ2-1 many NA TRBV28 CASSQAGGLNEQFF TGTGCCAGCAGCCAGGCCGGGGGCTTGAATGAGCAGTTCTTC
TRBJ2-3 few TRBD2 TRBV18 CASSASRLAGSTDTQYF TGTGCCAGCTCAGCCTCTCGACTAGCGGGTAGCACAGATACGCAGTATTTT
TRBJ1-1 many NA TRBV28 CASSASTRLAFF TGTGCCAGCAGTGCATCAACTCGGTTGGCTTTCTTT
TRBJ2-7 many NA TRBV28 CASSRSTAEGKYEQYF TGTGCCAGCAGCCGATCCACGGCAGAGGGGAAATACGAGCAGTACTTC
TRBJ1-6 many TRBD1 TRBV7-2 CASSLYGDRFSPLHF TGTGCCAGCAGCTTATACGGGGACAGGTTTTCACCCCTCCACTTT
TRBJ2-7 many TRBD2 TRBV2 CASRARRESNEQYF TGTGCCAGCAGGGCCCGGCGGGAGAGCAACGAGCAGTACTTC
TRBJ2-2 NA NA TRBV20-1 CSARDSSANTGELFF TGCAGTGCTAGAGATTCTAGCGCGAACACCGGGGAGCTGTTTTTT
TRBJ2-7 many NA TRBV6-6 CASSYSNFQLGEQYF TGTGCCAGCAGTTACTCGAATTTTCAGCTTGGGGAGCAGTACTTC
TRBJ2-1 NA NA TRBV30 CAWSRTGFNEQFF TGTGCCTGGAGTCGGACTGGATTCAATGAGCAGTTCTTC
TRBJ2-4 NA NA TRBV19 CASSIDLSGILGKNIQYF TGTGCCAGTAGTATAGATCTATCGGGGATCCTAGGCAAAAACATTCAGTACTTC
TRBJ2-5 many NA TRBV10-3 CAISESSIQETQYF TGTGCCATCAGTGAAAGTAGCATTCAAGAGACCCAGTACTTC
TRBJ2-5 many NA TRBV28 CASSKTGSLETQYF TGTGCCAGCAGTAAAACCGGGAGTCTGGAGACCCAGTACTTC
TRBJ2-1 NA TRBD2 TRBV5-1 CASSPTSGIIRPYNEQFF TGCGCCAGCAGCCCGACTAGCGGGATAATCCGTCCTTACAATGAGCAGTTCTTC
TRBJ2-1 few NA TRBV24-1 CATSDAGTLGRQFF TGTGCCACCAGTGATGCCGGGACCCTAGGTAGGCAGTTCTTC
TRBJ2-3 few NA TRBV5-1 CASSLLRQLSTDTQYF TGCGCCAGCAGCTTGCTTCGGCAGCTTAGCACAGATACGCAGTATTTT
TRBJ2-1 many NA TRBV28 CASSLTRARYNEQFF TGTGCCAGCAGCCTTACTAGGGCCCGCTACAATGAGCAGTTCTTC
TRBJ1-1 NA TRBD1 TRBV10-3 CAISKNDGQGSLDTEAFF TGTGCCATCAGCAAAAACGACGGACAGGGGAGTCTTGACACTGAAGCTTTCTTT
TRBJ2-1 NA NA TRBV3-2 CASSPGSSSYNEQFF TGTGCCAGCAGCCCGGGTAGTTCCTCCTACAATGAGCAGTTCTTC
TRBJ2-2 many NA TRBV6-1 CASSSNYPSTGELFF TGTGCCAGCAGTTCCAACTACCCGAGCACCGGGGAGCTGTTTTTT
TRBJ1-1 few NA TRBV14 CASSHFNIGARGTEAFF TGTGCCAGCAGCCACTTTAACATAGGGGCGAGAGGTACTGAAGCTTTCTTT
TRBJ2-3 many NA TRBV20-1 CSASERGTDTQYF TGCAGTGCTAGCGAGAGGGGCACAGATACGCAGTATTTT
TRBJ2-7 many NA TRBV11-2 CASSWTVYEQYF TGTGCCAGCAGCTGGACGGTCTACGAGCAGTACTTC
TRBJ1-1 few TRBD1 TRBV12-3/TRBV12-4 CASTYRGWGEAFF TGTGCCAGCACCTACAGGGGCTGGGGTGAAGCTTTCTTT